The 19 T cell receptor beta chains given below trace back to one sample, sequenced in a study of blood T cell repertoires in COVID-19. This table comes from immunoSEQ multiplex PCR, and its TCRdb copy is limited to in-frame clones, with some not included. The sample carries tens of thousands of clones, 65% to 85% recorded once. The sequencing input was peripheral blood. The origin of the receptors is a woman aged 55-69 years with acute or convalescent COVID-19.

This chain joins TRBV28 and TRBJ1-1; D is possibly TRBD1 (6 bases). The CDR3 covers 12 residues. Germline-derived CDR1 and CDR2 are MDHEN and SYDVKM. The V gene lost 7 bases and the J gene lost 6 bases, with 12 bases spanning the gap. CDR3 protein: CASKQGRAEAFF. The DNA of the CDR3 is TGTGCCAGCAAACAGGGTCGCGCTGAAGCTTTCTTT.

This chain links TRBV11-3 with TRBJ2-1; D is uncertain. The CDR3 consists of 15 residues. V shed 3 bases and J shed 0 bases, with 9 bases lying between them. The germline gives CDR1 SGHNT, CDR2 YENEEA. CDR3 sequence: CASSFRPNSYNEQFF. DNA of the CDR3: TGTGCCAGCAGCTTTCGTCCTAACTCCTACAATGAGCAGTTCTTC.

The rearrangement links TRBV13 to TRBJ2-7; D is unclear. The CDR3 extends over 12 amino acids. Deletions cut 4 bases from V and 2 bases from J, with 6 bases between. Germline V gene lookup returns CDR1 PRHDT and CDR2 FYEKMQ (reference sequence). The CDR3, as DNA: TGTGCCAGCAGCTCGACTCCCTACGAGCAGTACTTC. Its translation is CASSSTPYEQYF. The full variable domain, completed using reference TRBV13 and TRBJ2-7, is AAGVIQSPRHLIKEKRETATLKCYPIPRHDTVYWYQQGPGQDPQFLISFYEKMQSDKGSIPDRFSAQQFSDYHSELNMSSLELGDSALYFCASSSTPYEQYFGPGTRLTVT.

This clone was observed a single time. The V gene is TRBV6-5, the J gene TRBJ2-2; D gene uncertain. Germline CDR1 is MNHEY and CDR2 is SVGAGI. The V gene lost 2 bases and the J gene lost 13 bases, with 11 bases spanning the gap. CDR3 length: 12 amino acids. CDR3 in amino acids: CASSYMGGGLFF. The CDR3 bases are TGTGCCAGCAGTTACATGGGTGGCGGGCTGTTTTTT.

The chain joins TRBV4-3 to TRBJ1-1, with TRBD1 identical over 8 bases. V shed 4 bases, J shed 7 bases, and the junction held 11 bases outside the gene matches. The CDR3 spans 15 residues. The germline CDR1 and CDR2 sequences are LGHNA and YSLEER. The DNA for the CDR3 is TGCGCCAGCAGCCTGGACAGGGTTGAGGTTGATGAAGCTTTCTTT. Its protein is CASSLDRVEVDEAFF.

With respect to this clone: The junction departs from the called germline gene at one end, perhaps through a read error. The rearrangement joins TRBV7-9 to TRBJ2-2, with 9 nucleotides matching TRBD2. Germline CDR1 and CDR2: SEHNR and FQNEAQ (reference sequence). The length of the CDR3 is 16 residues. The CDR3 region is CPSIARGGPHTGELFF. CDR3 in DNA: TGTCCCAGCATCGCGCGGGGGGGGCCGCACACCGGGGAGCTGTTTTTT.

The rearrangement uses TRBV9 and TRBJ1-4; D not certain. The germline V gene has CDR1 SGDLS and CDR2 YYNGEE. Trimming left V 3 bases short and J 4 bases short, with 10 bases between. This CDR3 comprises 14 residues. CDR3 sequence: CASSEGSGNEKLFF. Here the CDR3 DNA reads TGTGCCAGCAGCGAAGGCAGCGGTAATGAAAAACTGTTTTTT.

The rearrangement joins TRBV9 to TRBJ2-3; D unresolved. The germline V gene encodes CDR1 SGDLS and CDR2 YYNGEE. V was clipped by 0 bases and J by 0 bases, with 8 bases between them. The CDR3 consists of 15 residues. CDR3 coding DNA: TGTGCCAGCAGCGTAGGACTGTCTAGCACAGATACGCAGTATTTT. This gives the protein CASSVGLSSTDTQYF.

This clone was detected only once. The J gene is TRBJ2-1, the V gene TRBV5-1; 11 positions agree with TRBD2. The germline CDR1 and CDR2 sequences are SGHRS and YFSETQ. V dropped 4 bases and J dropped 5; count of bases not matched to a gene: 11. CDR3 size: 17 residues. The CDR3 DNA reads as TGCGCCAGCAGCCTTAACCTTCTAGCGGGGGGCAACAATGAGCAGTTCTTC. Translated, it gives CASSLNLLAGGNNEQFF. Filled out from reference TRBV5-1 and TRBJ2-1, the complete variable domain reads KAGVTQTPRYLIKTRGQQVTLSCSPISGHRSVSWYQQTPGQGLQFLFEYFSETQRNKGNFPGRFSGRQFSNSRSEMNVSTLELGDSALYLCASSLNLLAGGNNEQFFGPGTRLTVL.

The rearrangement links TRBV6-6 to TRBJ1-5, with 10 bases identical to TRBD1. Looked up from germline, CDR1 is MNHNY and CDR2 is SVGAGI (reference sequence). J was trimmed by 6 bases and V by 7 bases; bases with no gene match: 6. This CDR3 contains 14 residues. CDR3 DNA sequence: TGTGCCAGCATCAGACAGGGGGCAGGTCAGCCCCAGCATTTT. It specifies CASIRQGAGQPQHF.

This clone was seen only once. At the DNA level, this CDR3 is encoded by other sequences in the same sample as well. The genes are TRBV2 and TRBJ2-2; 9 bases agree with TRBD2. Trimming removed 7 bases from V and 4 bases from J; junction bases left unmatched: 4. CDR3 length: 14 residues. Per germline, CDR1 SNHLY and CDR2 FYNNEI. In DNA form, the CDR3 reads TGTGCCAGCATCCGGCGGGGGGGCACCGGGGAGCTGTTTTTT. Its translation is CASIRRGGTGELFF.

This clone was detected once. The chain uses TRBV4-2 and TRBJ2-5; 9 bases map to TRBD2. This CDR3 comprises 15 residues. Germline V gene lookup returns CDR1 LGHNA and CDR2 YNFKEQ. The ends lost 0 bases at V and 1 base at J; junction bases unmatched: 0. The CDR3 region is CASSQERGGQETQYF. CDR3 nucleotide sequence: TGTGCCAGCAGCCAAGAGCGGGGGGGCCAAGAGACCCAGTACTTC.

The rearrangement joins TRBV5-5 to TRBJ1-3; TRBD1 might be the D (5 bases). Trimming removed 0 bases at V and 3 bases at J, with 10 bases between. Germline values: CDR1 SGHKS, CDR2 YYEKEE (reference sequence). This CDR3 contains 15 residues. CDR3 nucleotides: TGTGCCAGCAGCTTGGCCCCAGGGAATGGAAACACCATATATTTT. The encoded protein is CASSLAPGNGNTIYF.

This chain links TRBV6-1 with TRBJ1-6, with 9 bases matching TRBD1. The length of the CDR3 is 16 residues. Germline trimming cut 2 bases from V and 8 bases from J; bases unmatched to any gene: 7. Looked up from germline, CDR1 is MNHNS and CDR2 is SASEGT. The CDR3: CASSEPPGQGHSPLHF. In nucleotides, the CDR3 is TGTGCCAGCAGTGAACCTCCGGGACAGGGACATTCACCCCTCCACTTT.

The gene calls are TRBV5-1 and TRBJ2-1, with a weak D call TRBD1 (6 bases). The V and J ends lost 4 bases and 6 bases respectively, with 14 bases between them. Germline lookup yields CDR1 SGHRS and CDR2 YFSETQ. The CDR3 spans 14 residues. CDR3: CASSLQGQINEQFF. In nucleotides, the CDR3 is TGCGCCAGCAGCCTACAGGGCCAGATCAATGAGCAGTTCTTC.

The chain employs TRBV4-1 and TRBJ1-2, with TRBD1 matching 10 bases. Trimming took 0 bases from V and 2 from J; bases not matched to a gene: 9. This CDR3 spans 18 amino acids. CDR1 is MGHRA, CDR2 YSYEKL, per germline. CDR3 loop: CASSQDGTTGGFNYGYTF. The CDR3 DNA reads TGCGCCAGCAGCCAAGATGGGACGACAGGGGGCTTCAACTATGGCTACACCTTC.

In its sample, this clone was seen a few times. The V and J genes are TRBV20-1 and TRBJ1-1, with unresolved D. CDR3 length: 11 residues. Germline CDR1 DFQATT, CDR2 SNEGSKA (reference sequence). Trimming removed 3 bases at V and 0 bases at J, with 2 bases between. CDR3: CSASMNTEAFF. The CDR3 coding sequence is TGCAGTGCTAGCATGAACACTGAAGCTTTCTTT.

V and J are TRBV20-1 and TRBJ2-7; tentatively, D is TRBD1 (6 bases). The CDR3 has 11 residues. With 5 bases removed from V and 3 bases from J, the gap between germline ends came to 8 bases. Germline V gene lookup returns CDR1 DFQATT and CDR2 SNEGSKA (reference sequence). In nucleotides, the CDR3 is TGCAGTGCTGCGGACAGCTACGAGCAGTACGTC. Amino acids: CSAADSYEQYV.

Here the CDR3 reads CASSQGQAGAPLHF. In DNA, the CDR3 is TGTGCCAGCAGCCAGGGACAAGCCGGGGCGCCCCTCCACTTT. The rearrangement uses TRBV27 and TRBJ1-6; D perhaps matches TRBD1 (6 bases). Germline CDR1 reads MNHEY; CDR2 reads SMNVEV (reference sequence). V was pared by 6 bases and J by 13 bases, with 19 bases between. There are 14 residues in the CDR3.